This T cell receptor beta chain was recorded in a study of naive and memory T cell subsets. Two oligonucleotides, mixed equimolar, formed the beta constant-region primer covering TRBC1 and TRBC2. The ligated cDNA underwent four PCR rounds using SP2 and nested alpha and beta constant-region primers. TCRdb redid the calling of the UMI-ligation and nested PCR reads with MiXCR, one entry per CDR3 protein. There are 85,000 to 130,000 distinct CDR3 sequences in the sample; roughly 15% occur only once, and 2.5% to 3.5% lies in the top ten. Study-wide points: Especially in CD8 cells, naive repertoires contained a few larger clonotypes, possibly CD45RA-re-expressing memory cells.

This clonotype came up a few times. Its cognate antigen is unknown. Source material: naive CD8+ T cells from blood. The receptor was isolated from a human donor in good health.

CDR3 region: CASKPGQGARGYTF. CDR3 coding DNA: TGTGCCAGCAAACCGGGACAGGGGGCGCGTGGCTACACCTTC. The V gene is TRBV2, the J gene TRBJ1-2; the match to TRBD1 covers 12 bases. Germline CDR1 and CDR2: SNHLY and FYNNEI. The CDR3 is 14 amino acids. V was pared by 7 bases and J by 7 bases, with 7 bases of the junction left unmatched. Filled out from reference TRBV2 and TRBJ1-2, the complete variable domain reads EPEVTQTPSHQVTQMGQEVILRCVPISNHLYFYWYRQILGQKVEFLVSFYNNEISEKSEIFDDQFSVERPDGSNFTLKIRSTKLEDSAMYFCASKPGQGARGYTFGSGTRLTVV.